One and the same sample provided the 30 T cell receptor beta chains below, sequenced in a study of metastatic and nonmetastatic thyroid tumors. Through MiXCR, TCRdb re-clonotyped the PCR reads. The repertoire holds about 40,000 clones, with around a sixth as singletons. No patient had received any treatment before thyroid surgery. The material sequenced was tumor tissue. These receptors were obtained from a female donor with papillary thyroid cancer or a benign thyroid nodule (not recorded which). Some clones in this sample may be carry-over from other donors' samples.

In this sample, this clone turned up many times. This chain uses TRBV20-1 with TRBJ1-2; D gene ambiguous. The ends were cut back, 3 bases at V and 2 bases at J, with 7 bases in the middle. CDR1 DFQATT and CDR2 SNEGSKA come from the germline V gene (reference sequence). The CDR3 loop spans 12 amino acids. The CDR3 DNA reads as TGCAGTGCTAGTAGCTTGAACTATGGCTACACCTTC. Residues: CSASSLNYGYTF.

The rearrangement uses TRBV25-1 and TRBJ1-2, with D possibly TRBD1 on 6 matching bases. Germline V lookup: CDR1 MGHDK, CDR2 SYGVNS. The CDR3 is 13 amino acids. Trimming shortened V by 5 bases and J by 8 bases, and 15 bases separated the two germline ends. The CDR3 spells CASSRQERRGYTF. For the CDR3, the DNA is TGTGCCAGCAGTCGACAGGAGCGGCGAGGCTACACCTTC.

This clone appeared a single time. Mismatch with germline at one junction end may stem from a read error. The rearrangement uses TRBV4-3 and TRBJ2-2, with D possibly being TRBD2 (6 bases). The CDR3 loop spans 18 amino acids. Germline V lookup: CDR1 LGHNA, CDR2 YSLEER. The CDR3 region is CASSQDCLSGANTWELFF. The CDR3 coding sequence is TGCGCCAGCAGCCAAGATTGTCTTAGCGGAGCGAACACCTGGGAGCTGTTTTTT.

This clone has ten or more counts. CDR3 sequence reads: CASTRQGGYEQYF. CDR3 coding DNA: TGTGCCAGCACTAGACAGGGAGGCTACGAGCAGTACTTC. The rearrangement links TRBV28 to TRBJ2-7; weak D call: TRBD1 (7 bases). The CDR3 has 13 amino acids. Trimming removed 7 bases from V and 3 bases from J, with 13 bases in between. Germline V gene data show CDR1 as MDHEN and CDR2 as SYDVKM.

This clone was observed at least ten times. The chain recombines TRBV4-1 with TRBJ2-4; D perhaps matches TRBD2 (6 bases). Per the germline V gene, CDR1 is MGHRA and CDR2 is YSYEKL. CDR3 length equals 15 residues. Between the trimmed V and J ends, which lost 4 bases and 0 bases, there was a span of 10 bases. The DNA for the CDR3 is TGCGCCAGCAGCCCTGTAGCGGTAGCCAAAAACATTCAGTACTTC. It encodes CASSPVAVAKNIQYF.

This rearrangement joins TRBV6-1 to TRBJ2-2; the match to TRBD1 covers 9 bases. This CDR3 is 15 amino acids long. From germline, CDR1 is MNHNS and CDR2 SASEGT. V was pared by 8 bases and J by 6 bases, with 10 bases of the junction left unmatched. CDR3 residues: CASRRDRGGPGELFF. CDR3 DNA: TGTGCCAGCCGTCGCGACAGGGGGGGCCCCGGGGAGCTGTTTTTT.

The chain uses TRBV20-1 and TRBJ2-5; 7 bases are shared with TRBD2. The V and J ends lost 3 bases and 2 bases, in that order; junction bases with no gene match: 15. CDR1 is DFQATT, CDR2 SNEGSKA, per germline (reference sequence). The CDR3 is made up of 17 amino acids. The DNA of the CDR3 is TGCAGTGCTAGCCTTGCGGGGGTAAGACTGACTCAAGAGACCCAGTACTTC. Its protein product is CSASLAGVRLTQETQYF.

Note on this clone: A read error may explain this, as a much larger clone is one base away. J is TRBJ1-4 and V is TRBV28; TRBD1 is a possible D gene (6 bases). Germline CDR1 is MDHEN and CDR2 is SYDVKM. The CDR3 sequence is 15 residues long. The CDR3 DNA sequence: TGTGCCAGAAGTTTAATTCGACAGGTTAATGAAAAACTGTTTTTT. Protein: CARSLIRQVNEKLFF. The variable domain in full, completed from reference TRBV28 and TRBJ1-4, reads DVKVTQSSRYLVKRTGEKVFLECVQDMDHENMFWYRQDPGLGLRLIYFSYDVKMKEKGDIPEGYSVSREKKERFSLILESASTNQTSMYLCARSLIRQVNEKLFFGSGTQLSVL.

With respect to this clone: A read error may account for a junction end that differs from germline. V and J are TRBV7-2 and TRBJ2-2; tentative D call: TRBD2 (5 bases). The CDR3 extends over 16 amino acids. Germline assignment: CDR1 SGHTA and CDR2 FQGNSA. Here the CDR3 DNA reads TGTGCCATCAGCGTAAGCGGTAGGGCCGAGGACGGGGAGCTGTTTTTT. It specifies CAISVSGRAEDGELFF.

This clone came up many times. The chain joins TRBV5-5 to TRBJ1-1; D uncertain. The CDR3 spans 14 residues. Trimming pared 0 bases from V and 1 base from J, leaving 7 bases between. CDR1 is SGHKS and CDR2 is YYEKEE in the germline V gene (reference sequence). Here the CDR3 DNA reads TGTGCCAGCAGCTTGGCCTGGCAGAACACTGAAGCTTTCTTT. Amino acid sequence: CASSLAWQNTEAFF.

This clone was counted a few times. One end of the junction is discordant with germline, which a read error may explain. The CDR3 region is CASSKWSAGNHPQHF. CDR3 bases: TGTGCCAGTAGTAAGTGGTCCGCCGGGAATCATCCCCAGCATTTT. This sequence joins TRBV19 and TRBJ1-5; D is uncertain. The CDR3 consists of 15 residues. Germline values: CDR1 LNHDA, CDR2 SQIVND (reference sequence).

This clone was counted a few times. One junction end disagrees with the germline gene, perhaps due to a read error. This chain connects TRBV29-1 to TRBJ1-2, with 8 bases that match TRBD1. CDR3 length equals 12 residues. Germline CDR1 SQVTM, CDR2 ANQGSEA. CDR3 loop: CSVSDRAYGYSF. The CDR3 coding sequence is TGCAGCGTTTCGGACAGGGCATATGGCTACAGCTTC.

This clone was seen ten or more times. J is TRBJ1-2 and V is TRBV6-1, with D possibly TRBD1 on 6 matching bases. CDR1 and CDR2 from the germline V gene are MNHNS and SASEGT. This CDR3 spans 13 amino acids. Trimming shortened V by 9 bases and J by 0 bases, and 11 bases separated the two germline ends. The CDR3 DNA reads TGTGCCAGGCGGGACACGACTAACTATGGCTACACCTTC. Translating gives CARRDTTNYGYTF.

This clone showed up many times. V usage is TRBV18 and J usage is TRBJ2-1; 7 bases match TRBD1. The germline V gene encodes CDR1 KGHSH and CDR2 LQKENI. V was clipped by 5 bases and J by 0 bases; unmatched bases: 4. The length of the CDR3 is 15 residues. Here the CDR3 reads CASSFRDSSYNEQFF. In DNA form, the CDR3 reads TGTGCCAGCTCATTCCGGGACAGCTCCTACAATGAGCAGTTCTTC.

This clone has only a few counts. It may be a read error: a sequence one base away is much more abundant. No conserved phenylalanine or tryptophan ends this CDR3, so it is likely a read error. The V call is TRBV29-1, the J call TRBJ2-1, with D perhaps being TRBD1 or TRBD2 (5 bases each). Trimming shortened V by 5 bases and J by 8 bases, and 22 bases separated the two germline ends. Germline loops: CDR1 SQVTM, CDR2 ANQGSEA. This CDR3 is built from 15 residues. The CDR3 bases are TGCAGCGTTCGACACAGGACCGCCGGGGTCGATGAGCAGTTCCTC. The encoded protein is CSVRHRTAGVDEQFL.

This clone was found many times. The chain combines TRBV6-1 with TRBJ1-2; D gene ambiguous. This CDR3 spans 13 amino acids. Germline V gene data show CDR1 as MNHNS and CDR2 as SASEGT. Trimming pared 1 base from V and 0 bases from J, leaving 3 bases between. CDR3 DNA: TGTGCCAGCAGTGAAGTGTCTAACTATGGCTACACCTTC. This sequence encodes CASSEVSNYGYTF.

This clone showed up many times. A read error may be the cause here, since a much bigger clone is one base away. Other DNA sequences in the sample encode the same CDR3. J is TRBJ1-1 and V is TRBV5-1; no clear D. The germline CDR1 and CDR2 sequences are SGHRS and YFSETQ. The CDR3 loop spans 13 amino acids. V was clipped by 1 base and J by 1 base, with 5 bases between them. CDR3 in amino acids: CASSLTGNTEAFF. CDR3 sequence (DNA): TGCGCCAGCAGCTTGACGGGGAACACTGAAGCTTTCTTT.

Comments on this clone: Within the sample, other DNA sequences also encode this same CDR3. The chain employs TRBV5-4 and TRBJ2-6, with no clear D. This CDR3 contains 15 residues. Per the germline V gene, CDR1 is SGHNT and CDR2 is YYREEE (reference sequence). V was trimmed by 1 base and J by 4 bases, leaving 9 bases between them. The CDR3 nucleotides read TGTGCCAGCAGCTTGCCGCTCTCCGGGGCCAACGTCCTGACTTTC. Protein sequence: CASSLPLSGANVLTF.

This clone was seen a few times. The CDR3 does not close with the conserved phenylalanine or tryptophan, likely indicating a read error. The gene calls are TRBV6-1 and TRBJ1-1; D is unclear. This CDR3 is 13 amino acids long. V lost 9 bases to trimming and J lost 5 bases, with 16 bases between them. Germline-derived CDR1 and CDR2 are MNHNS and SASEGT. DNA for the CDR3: TGTGCCAGAAGGCGTGACTTCGGAACTGAAGCTTTCTCT. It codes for CARRRDFGTEAFS.

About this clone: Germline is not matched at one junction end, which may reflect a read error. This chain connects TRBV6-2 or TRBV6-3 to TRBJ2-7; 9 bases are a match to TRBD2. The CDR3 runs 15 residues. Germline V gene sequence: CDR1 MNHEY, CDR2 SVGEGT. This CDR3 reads CASSYPSGKPFELYF. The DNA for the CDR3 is TGTGCCAGCAGTTACCCTAGCGGGAAACCGTTCGAGCTGTACTTC.

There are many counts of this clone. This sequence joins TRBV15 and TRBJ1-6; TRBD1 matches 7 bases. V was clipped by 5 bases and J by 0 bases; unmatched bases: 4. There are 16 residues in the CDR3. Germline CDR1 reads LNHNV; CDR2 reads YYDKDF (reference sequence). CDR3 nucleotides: TGTGCCACCAGCGCACGGGACAGCTCCTATAATTCACCCCTCCACTTT. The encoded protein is CATSARDSSYNSPLHF.

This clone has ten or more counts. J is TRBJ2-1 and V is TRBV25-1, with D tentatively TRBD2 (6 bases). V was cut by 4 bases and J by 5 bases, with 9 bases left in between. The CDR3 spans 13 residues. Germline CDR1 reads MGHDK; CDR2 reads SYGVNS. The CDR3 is CASSGTTDNEQFF. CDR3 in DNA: TGTGCCAGCAGTGGGACTACCGACAATGAGCAGTTCTTC.

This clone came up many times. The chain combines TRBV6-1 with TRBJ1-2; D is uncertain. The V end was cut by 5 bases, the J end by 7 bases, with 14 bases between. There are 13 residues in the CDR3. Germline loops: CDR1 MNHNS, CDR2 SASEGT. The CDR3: CASSPSLDRGYTF. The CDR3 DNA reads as TGTGCCAGCAGTCCTTCATTAGATCGTGGCTACACCTTC.

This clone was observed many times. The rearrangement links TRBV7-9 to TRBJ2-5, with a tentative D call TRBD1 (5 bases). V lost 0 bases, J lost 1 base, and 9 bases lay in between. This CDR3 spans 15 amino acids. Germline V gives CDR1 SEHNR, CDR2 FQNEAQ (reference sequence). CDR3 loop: CASSLAPQAQETQYF. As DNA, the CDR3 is TGTGCCAGCAGCTTAGCGCCACAGGCCCAAGAGACCCAGTACTTC.

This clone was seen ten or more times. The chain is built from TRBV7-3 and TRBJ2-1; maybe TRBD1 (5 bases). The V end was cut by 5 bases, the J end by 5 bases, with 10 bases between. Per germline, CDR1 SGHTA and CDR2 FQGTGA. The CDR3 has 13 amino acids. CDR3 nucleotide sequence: TGTGCCAGCAGCCGCGGACAAAACAATGAGCAGTTCTTC. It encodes CASSRGQNNEQFF.

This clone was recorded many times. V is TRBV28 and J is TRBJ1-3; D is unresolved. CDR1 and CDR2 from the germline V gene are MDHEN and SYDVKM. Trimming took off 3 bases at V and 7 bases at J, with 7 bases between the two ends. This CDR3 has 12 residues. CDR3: CASSFNKNTIYF. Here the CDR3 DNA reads TGTGCCAGCAGTTTTAATAAGAACACCATATATTTT. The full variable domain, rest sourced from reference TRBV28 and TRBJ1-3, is DVKVTQSSRYLVKRTGEKVFLECVQDMDHENMFWYRQDPGLGLRLIYFSYDVKMKEKGDIPEGYSVSREKKERFSLILESASTNQTSMYLCASSFNKNTIYFGEGSWLTVV.

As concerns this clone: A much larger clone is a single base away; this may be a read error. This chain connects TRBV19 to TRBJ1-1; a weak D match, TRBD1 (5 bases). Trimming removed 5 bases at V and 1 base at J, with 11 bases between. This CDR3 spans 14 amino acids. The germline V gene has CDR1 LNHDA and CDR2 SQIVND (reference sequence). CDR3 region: CASSSGPRNTEAFF. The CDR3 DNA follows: TGTGCCAGTAGTTCGGGACCCAGGAACACTGAAGCTTTCTTT.

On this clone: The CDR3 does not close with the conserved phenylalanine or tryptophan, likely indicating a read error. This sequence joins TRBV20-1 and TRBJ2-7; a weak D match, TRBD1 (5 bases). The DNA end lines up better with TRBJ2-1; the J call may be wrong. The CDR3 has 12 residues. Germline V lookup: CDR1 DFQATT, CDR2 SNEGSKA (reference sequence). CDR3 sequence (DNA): TGCACTGCCAGGGAAGTTCCCTACGAGCAGTTCTTG. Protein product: CTAREVPYEQFL.

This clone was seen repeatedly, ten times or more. CDR3 in DNA: TGTGCCAGCAGCCATAGGACAGGAATTAATGAAAAACTGTTTTTT. As protein: CASSHRTGINEKLFF. The chain has TRBV14 and TRBJ1-4, with 7 bases lining up with TRBD1. In germline, CDR1 is SGHDN, CDR2 FVKESK. J gave up 4 bases and V 3 bases, and 5 bases lay outside the gene matches. CDR3 length: 15 residues.

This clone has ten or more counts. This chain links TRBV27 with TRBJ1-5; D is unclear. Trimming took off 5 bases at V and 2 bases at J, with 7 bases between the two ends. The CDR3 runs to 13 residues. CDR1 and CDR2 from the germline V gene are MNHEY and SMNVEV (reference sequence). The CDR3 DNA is TGTGCCAGCAGTCTGTTCGGCAATCAGCCCCAGCATTTT. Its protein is CASSLFGNQPQHF.